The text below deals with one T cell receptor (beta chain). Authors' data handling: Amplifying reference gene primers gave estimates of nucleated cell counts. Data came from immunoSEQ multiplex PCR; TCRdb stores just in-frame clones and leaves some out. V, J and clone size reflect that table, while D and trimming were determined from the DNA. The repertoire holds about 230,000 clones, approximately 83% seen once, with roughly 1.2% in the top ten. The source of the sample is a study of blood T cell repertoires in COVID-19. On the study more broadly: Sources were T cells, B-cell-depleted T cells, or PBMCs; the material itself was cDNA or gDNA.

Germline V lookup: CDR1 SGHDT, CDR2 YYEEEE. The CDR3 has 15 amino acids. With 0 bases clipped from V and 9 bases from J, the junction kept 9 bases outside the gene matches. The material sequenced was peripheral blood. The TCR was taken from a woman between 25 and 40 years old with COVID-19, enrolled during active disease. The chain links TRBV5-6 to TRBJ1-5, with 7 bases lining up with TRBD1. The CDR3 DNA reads TGTGCCAGCAGCTTGGGGACAGGACCCCTGCGGCCCCAGCATTTT. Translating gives CASSLGTGPLRPQHF.